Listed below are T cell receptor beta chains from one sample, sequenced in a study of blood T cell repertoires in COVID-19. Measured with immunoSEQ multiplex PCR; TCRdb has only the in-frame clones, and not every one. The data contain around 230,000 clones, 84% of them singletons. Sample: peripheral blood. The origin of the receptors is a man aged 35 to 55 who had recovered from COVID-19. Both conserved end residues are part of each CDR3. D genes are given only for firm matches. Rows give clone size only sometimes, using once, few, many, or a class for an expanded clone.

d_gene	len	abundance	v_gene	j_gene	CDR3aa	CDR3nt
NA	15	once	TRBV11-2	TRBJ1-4	CASSVWGPTNEKLFF	TGTGCCAGCAGCGTCTGGGGGCCCACTAATGAAAAACTGTTTTTT
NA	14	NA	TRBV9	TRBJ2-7	CASSVGQGPYEQYF	TGTGCCAGCAGCGTAGGGCAGGGGCCCTACGAGCAGTACTTC
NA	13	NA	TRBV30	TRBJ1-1	CAWSVGVPTEAFF	TGTGCCTGGAGTGTAGGGGTCCCCACTGAAGCTTTCTTT
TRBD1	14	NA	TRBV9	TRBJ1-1	CASTRTGSNTEAFF	TGTGCCAGCACTAGGACAGGGTCAAACACTGAAGCTTTCTTT
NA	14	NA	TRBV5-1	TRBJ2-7	CASSSDSSYYEQYF	TGCGCCAGCAGCTCGGACAGCTCCTACTACGAGCAGTACTTC
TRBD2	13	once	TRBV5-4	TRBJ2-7	CANSAGPQDEQYF	TGTGCCAACTCAGCGGGACCCCAGGACGAGCAGTACTTC
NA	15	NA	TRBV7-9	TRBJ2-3	CASSPPGLSTDTQYF	TGTGCCAGCAGCCCCCCGGGACTGAGCACAGATACGCAGTATTTT
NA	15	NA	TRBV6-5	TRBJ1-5	CASSYSRGSNQPQHF	TGTGCCAGCAGTTACTCGAGGGGGAGCAATCAGCCCCAGCATTTT
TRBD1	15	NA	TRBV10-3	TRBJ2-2	CAISDRGLNTGELFF	TGTGCCATCAGTGACAGGGGGCTTAACACCGGGGAGCTGTTTTTT
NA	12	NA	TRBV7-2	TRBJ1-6	CASSLRNSPLHF	TGTGCCAGCAGCTTGCGGAATTCACCCCTCCACTTT
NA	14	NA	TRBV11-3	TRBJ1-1	CASSQTQGSTEAFF	TGTGCCAGCAGTCAAACACAGGGAAGCACTGAAGCTTTCTTT
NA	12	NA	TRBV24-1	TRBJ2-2	CATSDLLGVLFF	TGTGCCACCAGTGATTTGCTCGGGGTGCTGTTTTTT
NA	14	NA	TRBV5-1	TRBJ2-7	CASSLTAGIYEQYF	TGCGCCAGCAGCTTGACGGCAGGGATCTACGAGCAGTACTTC
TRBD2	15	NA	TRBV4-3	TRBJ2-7	CASSQYRLAAYEQYF	TGCGCCAGCAGCCAATACAGGCTAGCGGCTTACGAGCAGTACTTC
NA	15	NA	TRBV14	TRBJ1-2	CASSQELRGGYGYTF	TGTGCCAGCAGCCAAGAATTACGAGGGGGCTATGGCTACACCTTC
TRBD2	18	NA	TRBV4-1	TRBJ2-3	CASSLKSGEGPPADTQYF	TGCGCCAGCAGTCTAAAATCGGGGGAGGGCCCTCCGGCAGATACGCAGTATTTT
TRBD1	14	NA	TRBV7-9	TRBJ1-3	CASSPTGQRNTIYF	TGTGCCAGCAGTCCCACGGGACAGCGAAACACCATATATTTT
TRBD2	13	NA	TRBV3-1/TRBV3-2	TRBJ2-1	CASRPSGRNEQFF	TGTGCCAGCCGGCCTAGCGGGAGAAATGAGCAGTTCTTC
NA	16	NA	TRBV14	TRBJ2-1	CASSQVGSGHLVKQFF	TGTGCCAGCAGCCAAGTCGGATCAGGTCACCTGGTCAAGCAGTTCTTC
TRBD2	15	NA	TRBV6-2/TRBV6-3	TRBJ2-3	CASSLIAGLADTQYF	TGTGCCAGCAGTTTGATAGCGGGGTTGGCGGATACGCAGTATTTT
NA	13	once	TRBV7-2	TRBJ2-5	CASSPRLIETQYF	TGTGCCAGCAGCCCGAGACTAATAGAGACCCAGTACTTC
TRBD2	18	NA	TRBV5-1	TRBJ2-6	CASSLVGLALSGANVLTF	TGCGCCAGCAGCTTGGTAGGACTAGCGCTCTCTGGGGCCAACGTCCTGACTTTC
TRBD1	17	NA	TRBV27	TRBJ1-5	CASSLYDPGGVYQPQHF	TGTGCCAGCAGTTTATATGATCCAGGGGGCGTCTATCAGCCCCAGCATTTT
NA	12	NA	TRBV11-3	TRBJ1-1	CASSPWNTEAFF	TGTGCCAGCAGCCCCTGGAACACTGAAGCTTTCTTT
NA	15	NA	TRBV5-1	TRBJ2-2	CASSLVQGNTGELFF	TGCGCCAGCAGCTTGGTACAGGGGAACACCGGGGAGCTGTTTTTT
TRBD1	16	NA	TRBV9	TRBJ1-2	CASSARRGQDTYGYTF	TGTGCCAGCAGCGCCCGCCGCGGACAGGATACCTATGGCTACACCTTC
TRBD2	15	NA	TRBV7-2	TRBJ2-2	CASSPSGGAGGELFF	TGTGCCAGCAGCCCTAGCGGGGGGGCAGGCGGGGAGCTGTTTTTT
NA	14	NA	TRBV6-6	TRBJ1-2	CASTPEGGPYGYTF	TGTGCCAGCACCCCGGAGGGGGGGCCGTATGGCTACACCTTC
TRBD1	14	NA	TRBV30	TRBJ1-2	CAWSTGQGNYGYTF	TGTGCCTGGAGCACGGGACAGGGTAACTATGGCTACACCTTC
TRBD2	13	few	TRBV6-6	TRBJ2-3	CASIGPGGIAQYF	TGTGCCAGCATCGGCCCGGGGGGGATCGCGCAGTATTTT
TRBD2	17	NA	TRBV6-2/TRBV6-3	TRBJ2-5	CASSPLPFSGAQETQYF	TGTGCCAGCAGTCCACTCCCGTTTAGCGGGGCACAAGAGACCCAGTACTTC
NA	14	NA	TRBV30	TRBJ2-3	CAWSVRRGTDTQYF	TGTGCCTGGAGTGTACGTCGAGGCACAGATACGCAGTATTTT
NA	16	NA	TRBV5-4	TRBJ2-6	CASSLEAKSGANVLTF	TGTGCCAGCAGCTTGGAAGCAAAATCTGGGGCCAACGTCCTGACTTTC
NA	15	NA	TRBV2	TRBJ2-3	CASTPLVFGTDTQYF	TGTGCCAGCACCCCCTTAGTGTTTGGCACAGATACGCAGTATTTT
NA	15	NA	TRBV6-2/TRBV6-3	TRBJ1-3	CASSASGSSGNTIYF	TGTGCCAGCAGTGCCAGCGGGAGCTCTGGAAACACCATATATTTT